These 2 T cell receptor beta chains came from one sample sequenced in a study of vaccination effects on CD4 cells after COVID-19. Data came from immunoSEQ multiplex PCR; TCRdb stores just in-frame clones and leaves some out. The sample includes some 70,000 clones, approximately 80% seen only once; the top ten take more than 9%. Their recognized antigens are unknown. In the ViraFEST assay, antigen-specific CD4+ clonotypes were identified by expansion after peptide-pool stimulation. Upon completion of about 10 days in culture, CD4+ T cells were isolated. Recipients of the vaccine had no prior SARS-CoV-2 infection and negative nucleocapsid antibodies. Sequencing was performed on CD4+ T cells from PBMCs cultured with SARS-CoV-2 spike peptides, taken before COVID-19 vaccination. These receptors were obtained from a human donor who received a COVID-19 vaccine.

V is TRBV28 and J is TRBJ1-6, with 8 bases aligning to TRBD1. The V segment lost 7 bases and the J segment 10 bases; nucleotides outside the gene matches: 6. The CDR3 runs to 13 residues. From germline, CDR1 is MDHEN and CDR2 SYDVKM. This CDR3 is CASNGQGPSPLHF. DNA for the CDR3: TGTGCCAGCAATGGACAGGGACCCTCACCCCTCCACTTT.

The chain carries TRBV6-2 or TRBV6-3 and TRBJ1-5; D gene ambiguous. Germline CDR1 MNHEY, CDR2 SVGEGT. The CDR3 has 17 amino acids. The V end lost 2 bases, the J end lost 2 bases, and 16 bases lay between the germline ends. CDR3 loop: CASSYGIEGRGNQPQHF. CDR3 nucleotides: TGTGCCAGCAGTTACGGGATAGAGGGCCGGGGCAATCAGCCCCAGCATTTT.